The next 30 T cell receptor beta chains were all read from a single sample in a study of T cells in Graves' hyperthyroidism and ophthalmopathy. There were TCR beta CDR3 regions amplified from RNA transcripts. The primer set for the first-round RT-PCR of the TCR CDR3 was HTBI. TCRdb re-analysed the multiplex PCR reads in MiXCR, keeping a single row per CDR3 protein. Found here are roughly 570,000 distinct CDR3 sequences, about 45% of them singletons; the top ten hold approximately 8.4%. Material for sequencing was peripheral blood or thyroid tissue (not recorded which). The receptors derive from a young woman with Graves' hyperthyroidism.

The sample holds one count of this clonotype. The CDR3 bases are TGTGCCACCAGCAGTTCCAACTACGAGCAGTACTTC. This translates into CATSSSNYEQYF. The rearrangement joins TRBV15 to TRBJ2-7, with D uncertain. Trimming stripped 3 bases from V and 3 bases from J, with 6 bases between. This CDR3 comprises 12 residues. The germline V gene has CDR1 LNHNV and CDR2 YYDKDF (reference sequence).

The table lists this clonotype with many counts. The chain has TRBV6-2 or TRBV6-3 and TRBJ2-5, with D uncertain. V was pared by 1 base and J by 2 bases, with 5 bases between. The CDR3 has 13 amino acids. The germline gives CDR1 MNHEY, CDR2 SVGEGT. The chain's CDR3 is CASSYYDQETQYF. The CDR3 DNA follows: TGTGCCAGCAGTTACTACGATCAAGAGACCCAGTACTTC.

A single count supports this clonotype. A read error may explain this, as a much larger clone is one base away. The CDR3 nucleotides are TGCGCCAGCAGCCAAGATAGGACTAGGGGCTACGAGCAGTACTTC. Translation gives CASSQDRTRGYEQYF. The chain uses TRBV4-3 and TRBJ2-7; 7 nucleotides agree with TRBD2. The V gene's germline CDR1 is LGHNA and CDR2 YSLEER. With 0 bases clipped from V and 3 bases from J, the junction kept 5 bases outside the gene matches. The CDR3 has 15 amino acids.

The CDR3 coding sequence is TGTGCCAGCAGCGGCCGGGAAGGCTATGGCTACACCTTC. Amino acids: CASSGREGYGYTF. The chain employs TRBV5-6 and TRBJ1-2; D unclear. The V gene's germline CDR1 is SGHDT and CDR2 YYEEEE. The CDR3 consists of 13 residues. Trimming stripped 4 bases from V and 4 bases from J, with 11 bases between.

The chain carries TRBV7-2 and TRBJ1-2; 7 bases are shared with TRBD1. Germline V lookup: CDR1 SGHTA, CDR2 FQGNSA. The ends lost 5 bases at V and 4 bases at J; junction bases unmatched: 10. The CDR3 is made up of 15 amino acids. CDR3 sequence: CASSPAGGGFYGYTF. DNA for the CDR3: TGTGCCAGCAGCCCCGCTGGAGGGGGCTTCTATGGCTACACCTTC.

This clonotype was detected many times. The rearrangement links TRBV6-1 to TRBJ2-5, with D unclear. Germline V lookup: CDR1 MNHNS, CDR2 SASEGT. Trimming shortened V by 1 base and J by 1 base, and 4 bases separated the two germline ends. This CDR3 contains 13 residues. CDR3: CASSEGLQETQYF. In DNA, the CDR3 is TGTGCCAGCAGTGAAGGTCTCCAAGAGACCCAGTACTTC.

CDR3 loop: CAWSALLAGVWETQYF. Here the CDR3 DNA reads TGTGCCTGGAGTGCTCTTTTAGCGGGAGTGTGGGAGACCCAGTACTTC. This chain connects TRBV30 to TRBJ2-5; 9 nucleotides line up with TRBD2. CDR1 GTSNPN and CDR2 SVGIG come from the germline V gene (reference sequence). This CDR3 is built from 16 residues. Trimming removed 1 base from V and 5 bases from J; junction bases left unmatched: 11.

This clonotype was found many times. The V call is TRBV29-1, the J call TRBJ2-2, with no clear D. Germline loops: CDR1 SQVTM, CDR2 ANQGSEA. V dropped 7 bases and J dropped 5 bases, with 8 bases sitting between them. There are 11 residues in the CDR3. Here the CDR3 DNA reads TGCAGCGACCTTAGAACCGGGGAGCTGTTTTTT. The encoded protein is CSDLRTGELFF.

This clonotype occurred a few times. This chain uses TRBV12-3 or TRBV12-4 with TRBJ2-2; D is ambiguous. The CDR3 covers 15 residues. V was shortened by 7 bases and J by 1 base, with 13 bases between the two germline ends. The CDR3, as DNA: TGTGCCAGCACTTACAATCCGGGGAACACCGGGGAGCTGTTTTTT. This translates into CASTYNPGNTGELFF.

A single count supports this clonotype. The J gene is TRBJ2-7, the V gene TRBV6-4, with 14 bases fitting TRBD2. The V gene's germline CDR1 is MRHNA and CDR2 SNTAGT. The V gene end was trimmed by 2 bases and the J gene end by 2 bases; junction bases not matched to a gene: 2. CDR3 length: 16 amino acids. The CDR3 DNA reads TGTGCCAGCAGTGACGGGACTAGCGGGGGACCCTACGAGCAGTACTTC. Translation gives CASSDGTSGGPYEQYF.

In this sample, this clonotype turned up once. V gene TRBV15 combines with J gene TRBJ2-7; TRBD1 aligns across 8 bases. This CDR3 is 14 amino acids long. Germline CDR1 reads LNHNV; CDR2 reads YYDKDF (reference sequence). The J segment lost 5 bases and the V segment lost 2 bases, leaving 5 bases of the junction unmatched. CDR3 loop: CATSRQGAVNEQYF. The CDR3 bases are TGTGCCACCAGCAGACAGGGGGCCGTAAACGAGCAGTACTTC. The whole variable domain, remainder taken from reference TRBV15 and TRBJ2-7, is DAMVIQNPRYQVTQFGKPVTLSCSQTLNHNVMYWYQQKSSQAPKLLFHYYDKDFNNEADTPDNFQSRRPNTSFCFLDIRSPGLGDTAMYLCATSRQGAVNEQYFGPGTRLTVT.

This clonotype was detected ten times or more. The chain links TRBV20-1 to TRBJ2-5; 8 bases agree with TRBD2. CDR3 length equals 15 residues. After removal of 0 bases from V and 5 bases from J, the junction contained 8 bases not matched to a gene. Looked up from germline, CDR1 is DFQATT and CDR2 is SNEGSKA (reference sequence). CDR3 nucleotides: TGCAGTGCTAGAGATCTCTCGGGAGGGCGGGAGACCCAGTACTTC. Protein: CSARDLSGGRETQYF.

With respect to this clonotype: A read error is likely, as this CDR3 ends without the conserved phenylalanine or tryptophan. J is TRBJ1-1 and V is TRBV6-1; D might be TRBD1 (6 bases). This CDR3 is 14 amino acids long. Germline V lookup: CDR1 MNHNS, CDR2 SASEGT. The DNA for the CDR3 is TGTGTCATTACCCCCACAGGGCCGAACACTGAAGCTTTCTCT. Residues: CVITPTGPNTEAFS.

A word on this clonotype: One junction end disagrees with the germline gene, perhaps due to a read error. The chain has TRBV15 and TRBJ2-7; D assignment may be TRBD1 or TRBD2 (5 bases each). CDR3 length: 14 residues. Germline-derived CDR1 and CDR2 are LNHNV and YYDKDF (reference sequence). CDR3 loop: CATSSPGRSYEQCF. In DNA form, the CDR3 reads TGTGCCACCAGCAGCCCGGGACGGAGCTACGAGCAGTGCTTC.

The sample holds many counts of this clonotype. The chain employs TRBV6-5 and TRBJ2-5; D remains ambiguous. The CDR3 sequence is 15 residues long. Between the trimmed V and J ends, which lost 0 bases and 1 base, there was a span of 9 bases. Germline V lookup: CDR1 MNHEY, CDR2 SVGAGI. CDR3 sequence: CASSYSIGSQETQYF. The CDR3, as DNA: TGTGCCAGCAGTTACTCGATAGGGTCCCAAGAGACCCAGTACTTC.

Concerning this clonotype: Without the conserved terminal phenylalanine or tryptophan, this CDR3 likely stems from a read error. The limits of the CDR3 on the DNA are not certain, so only TCRdb's listed CDR3 is given. The chain recombines TRBV5-4 with TRBJ2-7; the listed D gene, TRBD2, was not tested against the DNA. The CDR3 length is 11 residues, termini included. CDR1 and CDR2 from the germline V gene are SGHNT and YYREEE (reference sequence). This CDR3 reads CASSAPSGRAL.

This clonotype appeared many times. This chain uses TRBV9 with TRBJ1-4; no reliable D call. This CDR3 spans 15 amino acids. Trimming removed 0 bases from V and 0 bases from J, with 6 bases in between. The germline V gene has CDR1 SGDLS and CDR2 YYNGEE. The CDR3 DNA is TGTGCCAGCAGCGTAGGAGAGCCAACTAATGAAAAACTGTTTTTT. It specifies CASSVGEPTNEKLFF.

This clonotype has a handful of counts. V usage is TRBV30 and J usage is TRBJ2-7; D perhaps matches TRBD2 (5 bases). The CDR3 length is 12 residues. V lost 5 bases and J 3 bases, leaving 11 bases between the germline ends. Germline-derived CDR1 and CDR2 are GTSNPN and SVGIG (reference sequence). The CDR3 nucleotides are TGTGCCTGGTCCGGGATAGACTACGAGCAGTACTTC. This sequence encodes CAWSGIDYEQYF.

This clonotype was recorded at least ten times. This chain joins TRBV7-3 and TRBJ2-2; D is uncertain. In germline, CDR1 is SGHTA, CDR2 FQGTGA. Trimming removed 4 bases at V and 5 bases at J, with 17 bases between. The CDR3 loop spans 16 amino acids. CDR3 coding DNA: TGTGCCAGCAGCTCAACCCCCGACATGCTTACCGGGGAGCTGTTTTTT. Translation gives CASSSTPDMLTGELFF.

Comment on this clonotype: A much larger clone differs by one base, so this may be a read error. CDR3 sequence: CVSSLDFTGELFF. CDR3 sequence (DNA): TGTGTCAGCAGCTTGGACTTCACCGGGGAGCTGTTTTTT. The genes are TRBV12-3 or TRBV12-4 and TRBJ2-2, with D perhaps TRBD2 (5 bases). The CDR3 spans 13 residues.

This clonotype was seen many times. The chain is built from TRBV5-1 and TRBJ1-2, with D hard to call. The CDR3 extends over 17 amino acids. The V gene's germline CDR1 is SGHRS and CDR2 YFSETQ. Trimming removed 0 bases from V and 8 bases from J, with 23 bases in between. The CDR3 DNA is TGCGCCAGCAGCTTGGGGGCAGTCTTAGTGGACCTAGAGGGCTACACCTTC. Protein: CASSLGAVLVDLEGYTF.

This clonotype has only a few counts. The chain couples TRBV6-5 to TRBJ1-2, with 9 bases aligning to TRBD1. The CDR3 runs 17 residues. Germline lookup yields CDR1 MNHEY and CDR2 SVGAGI. Germline trimming cut 6 bases from V and 0 bases from J; bases unmatched to any gene: 11. CDR3 sequence (DNA): TGTGCCAGCAGGGGCGCGGGACAGGGAACATCTAACTATGGCTACACCTTC. Encoded protein: CASRGAGQGTSNYGYTF.

This clonotype has ten or more counts. This rearrangement joins TRBV10-3 to TRBJ1-1; no reliable D call. CDR3 length: 13 amino acids. V was shortened by 6 bases and J by 2 bases, with 10 bases between the two germline ends. Germline V gene sequence: CDR1 ENHRY, CDR2 SYGVKD. DNA of the CDR3: TGTGCCATCAGCCCGACAAGAAACACTGAAGCTTTCTTT. This encodes CAISPTRNTEAFF.

This clonotype was seen many times. The genes are TRBV29-1 and TRBJ2-5, with TRBD2 identical over 7 bases. V shed 4 bases and J 5 bases; nucleotides not matched to a gene: 7. Germline V gene sequence: CDR1 SQVTM, CDR2 ANQGSEA. The length of the CDR3 is 13 residues. CDR3 DNA: TGCAGCGTTGTAAGGCAGGGAGGGGAGACCCAGTACTTC. Translating gives CSVVRQGGETQYF.

The chain has TRBV18 and TRBJ1-5, with D possibly TRBD1 on 6 matching bases. Deletions cut 3 bases from V and 8 bases from J, with 17 bases between. From germline, CDR1 is KGHSH and CDR2 LQKENI. The CDR3 loop spans 15 amino acids. The CDR3 sequence is CASSPYRDPREPQHF. The DNA of the CDR3 is TGTGCCAGCTCACCTTACAGGGACCCTAGGGAGCCCCAGCATTTT.

This clonotype was recorded many times. J is TRBJ2-6 and V is TRBV12-5; D is undetermined. CDR1 is LGHNT and CDR2 is FRNRAP in the germline V gene. The CDR3 consists of 12 residues. Trimming pared 7 bases from V and 4 bases from J, leaving 5 bases between. As DNA, the CDR3 is TGTGCTAGTGCCCCCGGGGCCAACGTCCTGACTTTC. Residues: CASAPGANVLTF. Drawing the rest from reference TRBV12-5 and TRBJ2-6, the complete variable domain is DARVTQTPRHKVTEMGQEVTMRCQPILGHNTVFWYRQTMMQGLELLAYFRNRAPLDDSGMPKDRFSAEMPDATLATLKIQPSEPRDSAVYFCASAPGANVLTFGAGSRLTVL.

J is TRBJ1-2 and V is TRBV4-1, with 7 bases aligning to TRBD1. CDR1 MGHRA and CDR2 YSYEKL come from the germline V gene. The ends lost 3 bases at V and 5 bases at J; junction bases unmatched: 6. The CDR3 covers 14 residues. CDR3 sequence (DNA): TGCGCCAGCAGCCACCGGGACAGTCTGTATGGCTACACCTTC. Translated: CASSHRDSLYGYTF.

In regard to this clonotype: The final CDR3 position lacks the conserved phenylalanine or tryptophan, pointing to a likely read error. It is unclear where the CDR3 begins or ends on the DNA, so no DNA is shown, and the CDR3 is as TCRdb lists it. The J gene is TRBJ1-3, the V gene TRBV15. Looked up from germline, CDR1 is LNHNV and CDR2 is YYDKDF (reference sequence). The CDR3 is 11 amino acids in total, end residues counted. CDR3: CATSRDLASFT.

There are a few counts of this clonotype. Germline and junction disagree at one end, which may indicate a read error. The chain combines TRBV7-7 with TRBJ2-3; 13 bases agree with TRBD2. CDR3 length: 16 residues. Germline CDR1 and CDR2: SSHAT and FNYEAQ (reference sequence). The CDR3 sequence is CASSGGLAGGTDTQYF. As DNA, the CDR3 is TGTGCTAGCAGCGGCGGACTAGCGGGAGGCACAGATACGCAGTATTTT.

This clonotype was picked up many times. V and J are TRBV4-1 and TRBJ1-1; unclear D gene. Germline loops: CDR1 MGHRA, CDR2 YSYEKL. The CDR3 contains 14 residues. Between the trimmed V and J ends, which lost 4 bases and 5 bases, there was a span of 14 bases. The CDR3 reads CASSRVETETEAFF. DNA for the CDR3: TGCGCCAGCAGCCGGGTAGAGACTGAGACTGAAGCTTTCTTT.